A selection of T cell receptor beta chains follows, all from one sample in a study of vaccination effects on CD4 cells after COVID-19. No antigen is known for these receptors. Clones were sequenced by immunoSEQ multiplex PCR, and TCRdb holds only the in-frame ones, with some missing. The profile covers over 55,000 clones, with about 79% appearing a single time and roughly 4% taken by the ten largest. The starting material was CD4+ T cells from PBMCs cultured with HCoV-OC43 spike peptides, obtained before COVID-19 vaccination. These receptors all come from a human donor who received a COVID-19 vaccine. CDR3s include the opening cysteine and the closing phenylalanine or tryptophan. The D gene is left open where the match is weak. The size entry is marked missing in some rows and otherwise reads once, few, many or a size class.

d_call: TRBD1; v_call: TRBV30; clone_size: once; j_call: TRBJ1-6; cdr3_nt: TGTGCCTGGAGTGTCTGGGACAGGGCCACTACGTCCCTCCACTTT; cdr3_aa: CAWSVWDRATTSLHF
d_call: .; v_call: TRBV5-1; clone_size: few; j_call: TRBJ1-1; cdr3_nt: TGCGCCAGCAGCACCGAGGGCAGGGCTGAAGCTTTCTTT; cdr3_aa: CASSTEGRAEAFF
d_call: .; v_call: TRBV6-5; clone_size: .; j_call: TRBJ1-5; cdr3_nt: TGTGCCAGCAGTTACTCGTTGAGAGGGAATCAGCCCCAGCATTTT; cdr3_aa: CASSYSLRGNQPQHF
d_call: .; v_call: TRBV5-4; clone_size: once; j_call: TRBJ2-2; cdr3_nt: TGTGCCAGCAGCTTGGTTAGTAGCCTCACCGGGGAGCTGTTTTTT; cdr3_aa: CASSLVSSLTGELFF
d_call: .; v_call: TRBV28; clone_size: few; j_call: TRBJ2-1; cdr3_nt: TGTGCCAGCAGTTTGGGGACCACCTACAATGAGCAGTTCTTC; cdr3_aa: CASSLGTTYNEQFF
d_call: .; v_call: TRBV29-1; clone_size: few; j_call: TRBJ2-1; cdr3_nt: TGCAGCGTCGGCCACAATGAGCAGTTCTTC; cdr3_aa: CSVGHNEQFF
d_call: .; v_call: TRBV5-1; clone_size: .; j_call: TRBJ2-3; cdr3_nt: TGCGCCAGCAGCAAGGGACCAGGGACAGATACGCAGTATTTT; cdr3_aa: CASSKGPGTDTQYF
d_call: TRBD1; v_call: TRBV25-1; clone_size: .; j_call: TRBJ2-5; cdr3_nt: TGTGCCAGCAGAAGGACAGGGGGGCAAGAGACCCAGTACTTC; cdr3_aa: CASRRTGGQETQYF
d_call: .; v_call: TRBV6-6; clone_size: once; j_call: TRBJ1-3; cdr3_nt: TGTGCCAGCAGTACTGGAAACACCATATATTTT; cdr3_aa: CASSTGNTIYF
d_call: TRBD1; v_call: TRBV6-5; clone_size: .; j_call: TRBJ1-5; cdr3_nt: TGTGCCAGCAGACCGGACAGGGGCAGGGGGCCCCAGCATTTT; cdr3_aa: CASRPDRGRGPQHF
d_call: .; v_call: TRBV5-5; clone_size: once; j_call: TRBJ2-5; cdr3_nt: TGTGCCAGCAGTTTGGGGTGGGCTGGAGAGACCCAGTACTTC; cdr3_aa: CASSLGWAGETQYF
d_call: TRBD2; v_call: TRBV6-2/TRBV6-3; clone_size: .; j_call: TRBJ2-1; cdr3_nt: TGTGCCAGCAGTCACTACCGGACTAGCGAATACAATGAGCAGTTCTTC; cdr3_aa: CASSHYRTSEYNEQFF
d_call: .; v_call: TRBV5-1; clone_size: .; j_call: TRBJ2-3; cdr3_nt: TGCGCCAGCAGCTTGATGGAGGATACGCAGTATTTT; cdr3_aa: CASSLMEDTQYF
d_call: .; v_call: TRBV5-5; clone_size: .; j_call: TRBJ1-1; cdr3_nt: TGTGCCAGCAGCTCCGACCCGAACACTGAAGCTTTCTTT; cdr3_aa: CASSSDPNTEAFF
d_call: .; v_call: TRBV5-1; clone_size: .; j_call: TRBJ2-5; cdr3_nt: TGCGCCAGCAGCTTTGACCTCAGAGGGGAGACCCAGTACTTC; cdr3_aa: CASSFDLRGETQYF
d_call: TRBD2; v_call: TRBV24-1; clone_size: .; j_call: TRBJ2-1; cdr3_nt: TGTGCCACCAGTGACCCTAGCGGGGGCGTCTACAATGAGCAGTTCTTC; cdr3_aa: CATSDPSGGVYNEQFF
d_call: .; v_call: TRBV7-2; clone_size: .; j_call: TRBJ2-2; cdr3_nt: TGTGCCAGCAGCTTAGGTCAGGGTAGGACCGGGGAGCTGTTTTTT; cdr3_aa: CASSLGQGRTGELFF
d_call: .; v_call: TRBV9; clone_size: .; j_call: TRBJ1-6; cdr3_nt: TGTGCCAGCAGCGTAGTGCCCGGGACTGGCTCACCCCTCCACTTT; cdr3_aa: CASSVVPGTGSPLHF
d_call: .; v_call: TRBV6-5; clone_size: .; j_call: TRBJ1-4; cdr3_nt: TGTGCCAGCGGGAAGACAGTTAATGAAAAACTGTTTTTT; cdr3_aa: CASGKTVNEKLFF
d_call: TRBD2; v_call: TRBV5-1; clone_size: .; j_call: TRBJ2-2; cdr3_nt: TGCGCCAGCAGCTCGACGGGACTAGCGAACACCGGGGAGCTGTTTTTT; cdr3_aa: CASSSTGLANTGELFF
d_call: TRBD1; v_call: TRBV15; clone_size: few; j_call: TRBJ2-1; cdr3_nt: TGTGCCACCAGCAGGGACGGGACAGAATACAATGAGCAGTTCTTC; cdr3_aa: CATSRDGTEYNEQFF
d_call: TRBD1; v_call: TRBV3-1/TRBV3-2; clone_size: few; j_call: TRBJ1-2; cdr3_nt: TGTGCCAGCAGCCAAGACGGGGACAGGGAGAATTATGGCTACACCTTC; cdr3_aa: CASSQDGDRENYGYTF
d_call: .; v_call: TRBV5-4; clone_size: .; j_call: TRBJ1-4; cdr3_nt: TGTGCCAGCAGCTTGGGGGGGATAGGGAATGAAAAACTGTTTTTT; cdr3_aa: CASSLGGIGNEKLFF
d_call: TRBD1; v_call: TRBV19; clone_size: once; j_call: TRBJ1-2; cdr3_nt: TGTGCCAGTAGTCCCGGGACAGGCGGCTCTAACTATGGCTACACCTTC; cdr3_aa: CASSPGTGGSNYGYTF
d_call: .; v_call: TRBV10-3; clone_size: .; j_call: TRBJ1-2; cdr3_nt: TGTGCCATCAGTGAGTCGGGCGGGGCTAACTATGGCTACACCTTC; cdr3_aa: CAISESGGANYGYTF
d_call: .; v_call: TRBV3-1/TRBV3-2; clone_size: once; j_call: TRBJ1-1; cdr3_nt: TGTGCCAGCAGCCAAGATCTCCCCAGAGTGAACACTGAAGCTTTCTTT; cdr3_aa: CASSQDLPRVNTEAFF
d_call: TRBD1; v_call: TRBV6-5; clone_size: .; j_call: TRBJ1-2; cdr3_nt: TGTGCCAGCAGCCTACAACAGACAGGGAGGAGTGGCTACACCTTC; cdr3_aa: CASSLQQTGRSGYTF
d_call: .; v_call: TRBV9; clone_size: .; j_call: TRBJ2-1; cdr3_nt: TGTGCCAGCAGCGCTAGCCGGGATCGTGAGCAGTTCTTC; cdr3_aa: CASSASRDREQFF
d_call: TRBD1; v_call: TRBV29-1; clone_size: .; j_call: TRBJ2-5; cdr3_nt: TGCAGCGTTCAGGGACAGGGGGACCAAGAGACCCAGTACTTC; cdr3_aa: CSVQGQGDQETQYF
d_call: TRBD1; v_call: TRBV12-5; clone_size: .; j_call: TRBJ1-2; cdr3_nt: TGTGCTAGTGGTCTTACAGGGGGCGATGGCTACACCTTC; cdr3_aa: CASGLTGGDGYTF
d_call: TRBD1; v_call: TRBV6-5; clone_size: few; j_call: TRBJ1-3; cdr3_nt: TGTGCCAGCAGTTACACAGGGGGCCGGGACACCATATATTTT; cdr3_aa: CASSYTGGRDTIYF
d_call: .; v_call: TRBV18; clone_size: .; j_call: TRBJ1-5; cdr3_nt: TGTGCCAGCTCACCGGGCAGCAATCAGCCCCAGCATTTT; cdr3_aa: CASSPGSNQPQHF
d_call: .; v_call: TRBV30; clone_size: few; j_call: TRBJ1-2; cdr3_nt: TGTGCCTGGACGCGGGGTCCAGCGGGCTATGGCTACACCTTC; cdr3_aa: CAWTRGPAGYGYTF
d_call: .; v_call: TRBV30; clone_size: once; j_call: TRBJ2-3; cdr3_nt: TGTGCCTGGAGTGTCTCGGGTTCTAGCACAGATACGCAGTATTTT; cdr3_aa: CAWSVSGSSTDTQYF
d_call: .; v_call: TRBV6-4; clone_size: .; j_call: TRBJ2-1; cdr3_nt: TGTGCCAGCAGCTTGGAGAGCTCCTACAATGAGCAGTTCTTC; cdr3_aa: CASSLESSYNEQFF